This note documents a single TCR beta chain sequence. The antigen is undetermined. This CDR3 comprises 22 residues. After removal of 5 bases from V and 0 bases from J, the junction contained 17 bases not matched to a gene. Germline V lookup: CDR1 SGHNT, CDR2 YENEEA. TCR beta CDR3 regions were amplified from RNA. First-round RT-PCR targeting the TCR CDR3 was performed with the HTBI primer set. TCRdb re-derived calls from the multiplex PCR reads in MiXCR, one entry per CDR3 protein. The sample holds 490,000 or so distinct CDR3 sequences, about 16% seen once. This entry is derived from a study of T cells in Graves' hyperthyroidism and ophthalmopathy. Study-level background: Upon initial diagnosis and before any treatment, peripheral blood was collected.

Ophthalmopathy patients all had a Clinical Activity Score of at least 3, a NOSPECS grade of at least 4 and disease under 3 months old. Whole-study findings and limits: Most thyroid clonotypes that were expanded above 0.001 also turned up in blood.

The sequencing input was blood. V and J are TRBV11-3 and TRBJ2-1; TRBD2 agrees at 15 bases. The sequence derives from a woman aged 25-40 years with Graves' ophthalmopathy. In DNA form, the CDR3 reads TGTGCCAGCAGCCCCAGATCGTGGGGGACTAGCGGGAGGCCGAGCTCCTACAATGAGCAGTTCTTC. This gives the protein CASSPRSWGTSGRPSSYNEQFF. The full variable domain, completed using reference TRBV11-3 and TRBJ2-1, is EAGVVQSPRYKIIEKKQPVAFWCNPISGHNTLYWYLQNLGQGPELLIRYENEEAVDDSQLPKDRFSAERLKGVDSTLKIQPAELGDSAVYLCASSPRSWGTSGRPSSYNEQFFGPGTRLTVL.